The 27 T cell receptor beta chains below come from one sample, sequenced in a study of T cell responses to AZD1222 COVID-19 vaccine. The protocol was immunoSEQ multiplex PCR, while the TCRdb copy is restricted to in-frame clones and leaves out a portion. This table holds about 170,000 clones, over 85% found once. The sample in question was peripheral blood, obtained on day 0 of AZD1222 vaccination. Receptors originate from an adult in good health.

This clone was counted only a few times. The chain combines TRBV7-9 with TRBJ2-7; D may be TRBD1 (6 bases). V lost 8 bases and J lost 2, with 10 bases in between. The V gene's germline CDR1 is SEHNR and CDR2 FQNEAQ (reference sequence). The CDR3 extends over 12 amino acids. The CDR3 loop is CASVTGPYEQYF. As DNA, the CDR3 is TGTGCCAGCGTCACAGGGCCCTACGAGCAGTACTTC.

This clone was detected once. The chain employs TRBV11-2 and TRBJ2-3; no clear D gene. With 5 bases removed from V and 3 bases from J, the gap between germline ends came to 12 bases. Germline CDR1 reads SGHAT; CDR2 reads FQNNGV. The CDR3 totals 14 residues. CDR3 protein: CASSPSGRTDTQYF. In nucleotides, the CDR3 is TGTGCCAGCAGCCCGTCCGGGCGGACAGATACGCAGTATTTT.

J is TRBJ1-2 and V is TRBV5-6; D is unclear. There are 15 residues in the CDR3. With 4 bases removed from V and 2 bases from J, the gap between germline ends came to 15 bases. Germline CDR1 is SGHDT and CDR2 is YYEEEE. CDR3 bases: TGTGCCAGCAGCGGGGTGCGAGGAGAAAACTATGGCTACACCTTC. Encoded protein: CASSGVRGENYGYTF.

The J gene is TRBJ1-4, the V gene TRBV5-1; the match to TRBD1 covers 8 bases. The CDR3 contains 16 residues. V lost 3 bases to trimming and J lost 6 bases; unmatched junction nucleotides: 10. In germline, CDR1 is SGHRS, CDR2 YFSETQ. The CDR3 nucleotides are TGCGCCAGCAGCTCCCAGGGGGCAGGGGGAGATGAAAAACTGTTTTTT. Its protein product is CASSSQGAGGDEKLFF.

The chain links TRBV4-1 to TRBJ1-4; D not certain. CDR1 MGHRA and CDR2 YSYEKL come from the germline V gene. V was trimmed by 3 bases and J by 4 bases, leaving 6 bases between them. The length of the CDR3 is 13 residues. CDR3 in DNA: TGCGCCAGCAGCCAGGCCTTTAATGAAAAACTGTTTTTT. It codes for CASSQAFNEKLFF.

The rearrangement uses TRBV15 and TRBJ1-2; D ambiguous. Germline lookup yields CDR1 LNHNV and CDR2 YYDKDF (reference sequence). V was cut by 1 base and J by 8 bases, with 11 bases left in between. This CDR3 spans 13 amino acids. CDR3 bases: TGTGCCACCAGCAGAGCGGACGAAAGAGGCTACACCTTC. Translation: CATSRADERGYTF. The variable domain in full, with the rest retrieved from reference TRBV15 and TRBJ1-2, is DAMVIQNPRYQVTQFGKPVTLSCSQTLNHNVMYWYQQKSSQAPKLLFHYYDKDFNNEADTPDNFQSRRPNTSFCFLDIRSPGLGDTAMYLCATSRADERGYTFGSGTRLTVV.

The chain's CDR3 is CASSLSGGGTEAFF. The CDR3, as DNA: TGTGCCAGCAGTTTGTCGGGAGGAGGCACTGAAGCTTTCTTT. The chain combines TRBV28 with TRBJ1-1; D not resolved. Trimming left V 3 bases short and J 4 bases short, with 12 bases between. There are 14 residues in the CDR3. CDR1 is MDHEN, CDR2 SYDVKM, per germline.

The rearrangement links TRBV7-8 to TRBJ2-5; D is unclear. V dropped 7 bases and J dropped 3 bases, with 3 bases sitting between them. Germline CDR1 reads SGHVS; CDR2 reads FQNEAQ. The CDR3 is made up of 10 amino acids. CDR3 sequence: CASKKETQYF. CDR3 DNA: TGTGCCAGCAAGAAAGAGACCCAGTACTTC.

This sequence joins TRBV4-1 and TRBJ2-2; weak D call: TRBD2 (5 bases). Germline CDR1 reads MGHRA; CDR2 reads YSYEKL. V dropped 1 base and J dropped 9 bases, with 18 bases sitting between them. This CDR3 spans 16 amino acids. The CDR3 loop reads CASSQVGRLRGWELFF. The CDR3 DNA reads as TGCGCCAGCAGCCAAGTGGGCCGCCTACGGGGTTGGGAGCTGTTTTTT.

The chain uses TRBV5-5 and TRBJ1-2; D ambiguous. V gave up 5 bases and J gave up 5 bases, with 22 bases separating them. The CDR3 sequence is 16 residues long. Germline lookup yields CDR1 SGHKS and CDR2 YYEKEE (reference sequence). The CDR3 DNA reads TGTGCCAGCAGGGCTGGCGGTACGGGGTCCGATTATGGCTACACCTTC. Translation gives CASRAGGTGSDYGYTF.

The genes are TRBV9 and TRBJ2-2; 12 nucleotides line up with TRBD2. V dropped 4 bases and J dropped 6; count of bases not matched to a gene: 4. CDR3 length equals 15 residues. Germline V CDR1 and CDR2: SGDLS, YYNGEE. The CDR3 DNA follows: TGTGCCAGCAGCAAGACTAGCGGGAGTGCCGGGGAGCTGTTTTTT. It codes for CASSKTSGSAGELFF.

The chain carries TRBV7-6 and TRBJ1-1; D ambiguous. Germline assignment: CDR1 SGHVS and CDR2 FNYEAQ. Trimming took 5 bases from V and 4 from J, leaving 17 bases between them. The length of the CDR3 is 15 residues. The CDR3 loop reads CASSPGTGGRTEAFF. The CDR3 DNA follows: TGTGCCAGCAGCCCAGGTACGGGAGGCCGCACTGAAGCTTTCTTT.

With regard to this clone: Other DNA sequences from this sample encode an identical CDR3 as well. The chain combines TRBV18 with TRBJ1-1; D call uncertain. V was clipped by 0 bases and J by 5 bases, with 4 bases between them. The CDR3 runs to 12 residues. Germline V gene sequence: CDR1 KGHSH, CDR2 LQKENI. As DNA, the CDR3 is TGTGCCAGCTCACCACCGTTAACTGAAGCTTTCTTT. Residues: CASSPPLTEAFF. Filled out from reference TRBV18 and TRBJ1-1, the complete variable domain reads NAGVMQNPRHLVRRRGQEARLRCSPMKGHSHVYWYRQLPEEGLKFMVYLQKENIIDESGMPKERFSAEFPKEGPSILRIQQVVRGDSAAYFCASSPPLTEAFFGQGTRLTVV.

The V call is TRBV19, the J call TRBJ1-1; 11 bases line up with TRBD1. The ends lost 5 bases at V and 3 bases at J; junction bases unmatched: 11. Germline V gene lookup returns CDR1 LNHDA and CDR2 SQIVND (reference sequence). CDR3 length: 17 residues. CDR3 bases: TGTGCCAGTAGTCTTAGGACAGGGGGCGTTTCGGACACTGAAGCTTTCTTT. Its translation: CASSLRTGGVSDTEAFF.

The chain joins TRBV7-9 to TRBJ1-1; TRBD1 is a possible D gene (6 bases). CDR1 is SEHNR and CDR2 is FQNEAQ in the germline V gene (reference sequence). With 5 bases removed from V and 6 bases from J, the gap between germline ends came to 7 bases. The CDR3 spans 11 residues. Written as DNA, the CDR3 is TGTGCCAGCAGCGAGGGGGCTGAAGCTTTCTTT. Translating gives CASSEGAEAFF. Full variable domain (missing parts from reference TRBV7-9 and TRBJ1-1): DTGVSQNPRHKITKRGQNVTFRCDPISEHNRLYWYRQTLGQGPEFLTYFQNEAQLEKSRLLSDRFSAERPKGSFSTLEIQRTEQGDSAMYLCASSEGAEAFFGQGTRLTVV.

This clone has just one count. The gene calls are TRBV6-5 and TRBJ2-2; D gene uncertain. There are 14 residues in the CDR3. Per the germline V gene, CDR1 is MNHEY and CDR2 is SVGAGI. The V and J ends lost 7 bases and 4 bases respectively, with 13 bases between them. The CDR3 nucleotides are TGTGCCAGCAAAGAGGTGTTTTTCACCGGGGAGCTGTTTTTT. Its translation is CASKEVFFTGELFF.

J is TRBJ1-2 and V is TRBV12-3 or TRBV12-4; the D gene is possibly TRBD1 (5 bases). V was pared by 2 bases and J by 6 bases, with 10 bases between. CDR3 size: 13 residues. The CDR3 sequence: CASSLPREDGYTF. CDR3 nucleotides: TGTGCCAGCAGTTTACCCAGGGAGGATGGCTACACCTTC.

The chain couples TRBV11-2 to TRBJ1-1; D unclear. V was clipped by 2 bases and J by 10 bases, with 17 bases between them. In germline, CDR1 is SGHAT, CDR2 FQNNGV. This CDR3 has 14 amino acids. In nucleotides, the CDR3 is TGTGCCAGCAGCTTATCTGCGCTCCCCGTAGGAGCTTTCTTT. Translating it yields CASSLSALPVGAFF.

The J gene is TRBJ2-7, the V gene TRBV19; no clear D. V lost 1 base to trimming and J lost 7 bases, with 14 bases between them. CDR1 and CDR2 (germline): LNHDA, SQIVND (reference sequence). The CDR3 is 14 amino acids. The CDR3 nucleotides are TGTGCCAGTAGTATAGCCCCGCGGTACGAGGAGCAGTACTTC. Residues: CASSIAPRYEEQYF.

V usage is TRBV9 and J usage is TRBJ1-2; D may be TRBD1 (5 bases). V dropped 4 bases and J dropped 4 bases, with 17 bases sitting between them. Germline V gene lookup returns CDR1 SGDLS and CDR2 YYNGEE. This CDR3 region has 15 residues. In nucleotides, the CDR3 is TGTGCCAGCAGCCCGCGGGGGGGAGGCGTCTATGGCTACACCTTC. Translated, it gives CASSPRGGGVYGYTF.

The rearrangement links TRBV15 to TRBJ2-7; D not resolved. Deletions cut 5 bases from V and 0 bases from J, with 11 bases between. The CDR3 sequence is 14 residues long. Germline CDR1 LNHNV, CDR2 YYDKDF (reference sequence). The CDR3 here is CATSSPLISYEQYF. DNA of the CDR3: TGTGCCACCAGCTCTCCACTTATCTCCTACGAGCAGTACTTC.

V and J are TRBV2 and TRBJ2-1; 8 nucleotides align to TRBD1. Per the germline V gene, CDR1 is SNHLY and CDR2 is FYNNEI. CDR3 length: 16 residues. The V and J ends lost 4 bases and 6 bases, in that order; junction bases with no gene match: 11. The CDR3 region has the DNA TGTGCCAGCAGTGCAGAGGGGGCAGGGGGCCGCAATGAGCAGTTCTTC. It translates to CASSAEGAGGRNEQFF.

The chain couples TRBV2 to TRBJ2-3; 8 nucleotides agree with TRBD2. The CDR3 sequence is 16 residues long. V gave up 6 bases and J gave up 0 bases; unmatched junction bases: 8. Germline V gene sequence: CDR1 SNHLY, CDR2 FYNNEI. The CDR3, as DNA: TGTGCCAGCAGCTTTATAGCGGGGAGTAGCACAGATACGCAGTATTTT. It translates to CASSFIAGSSTDTQYF.

The CDR3 coding sequence is TGTGCCAGCAGTCCCCTGACGGTAGATGGCTACACCTTC. It specifies CASSPLTVDGYTF. The chain links TRBV12-3 or TRBV12-4 to TRBJ1-2, with no clear D. Trimming left V 5 bases short and J 6 bases short, with 13 bases between. This CDR3 contains 13 residues.

Here the CDR3 DNA reads TGTGCCAGCAGCGTAGGAAAGACGTTTTGGCAGCAGAACACTGAAGCTTTCTTT. Translating gives CASSVGKTFWQQNTEAFF. The V and J genes are TRBV9 and TRBJ1-1; D is unclear. The V and J ends lost 0 bases and 1 base respectively, with 19 bases between them. The CDR3 sequence is 18 residues long. CDR1 SGDLS and CDR2 YYNGEE come from the germline V gene.

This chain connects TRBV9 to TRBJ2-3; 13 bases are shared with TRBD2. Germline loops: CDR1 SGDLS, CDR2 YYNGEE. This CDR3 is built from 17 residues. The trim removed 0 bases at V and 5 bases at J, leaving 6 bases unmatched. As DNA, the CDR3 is TGTGCCAGCAGCGTAGCCGGGGGGACTAGCGGGAAAGATACGCAGTATTTT. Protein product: CASSVAGGTSGKDTQYF.

The CDR3 sequence: CASSVVGGSSGRTDTQYF. CDR3 bases: TGTGCCAGCAGCGTAGTAGGGGGGTCTAGCGGGAGAACAGATACGCAGTATTTT. The chain combines TRBV9 with TRBJ2-3, with TRBD2 identical over 10 bases. Looked up from germline, CDR1 is SGDLS and CDR2 is YYNGEE. V was clipped by 0 bases and J by 3 bases; unmatched bases: 10. CDR3 length: 18 amino acids. Looking up the rest from reference TRBV9 and TRBJ2-3 gives the full variable domain: DSGVTQTPKHLITATGQRVTLRCSPRSGDLSVYWYQQSLDQGLQFLIQYYNGEERAKGNILERFSAQQFPDLHSELNLSSLELGDSALYFCASSVVGGSSGRTDTQYFGPGTRLTVL.